These T cell receptor beta chains were read from a single sample in a study of T cell responses to AZD1222 COVID-19 vaccine. The data were produced by immunoSEQ multiplex PCR, yet TCRdb's version contains in-frame clones alone and is incomplete. The sample has roughly 70,000 clones; 87% are singletons. Source: peripheral blood, taken 28 days after the second AZD1222 dose. The receptors come from an adult who received the AZD1222 COVID-19 vaccine. The CDR3 runs from the conserved cysteine through the conserved F or W. A D gene is named only where the DNA matches it firmly. A clone size is listed for some rows: how often the clone was seen (once, few, many), or a class if it is expanded.

>TRBJ2-7|.|.|TRBV9
TGTGCCAGCAGCGTACGGGCTGGGGGAACCTACGAGCAGTACTTC
CASSVRAGGTYEQYF
>TRBJ1-6|TRBD1|once|TRBV2
TGTGCCAGCAGGACTTACAGGGGGAATAATTCACCCCTCCACTTT
CASRTYRGNNSPLHF
>TRBJ2-3|TRBD2|once|TRBV24-1
TGTGCCACCAGTGGCAAGCGGGAGGGCACAGATACGCAGTATTTT
CATSGKREGTDTQYF
>TRBJ1-1|.|.|TRBV29-1
TGCAGCGTAGGGACATCTGGAATCACTGAAGCTTTCTTT
CSVGTSGITEAFF
>TRBJ2-7|TRBD2|once|TRBV7-2
TGTGCCAGCAGCCCCGGGGGGACTAGCGGGTCGGAGCAATACTTC
CASSPGGTSGSEQYF
>TRBJ1-2|.|.|TRBV6-4
TGTGCCAGCAGTGATGTAGGGACTAGCTACACCTTC
CASSDVGTSYTF
>TRBJ2-1|TRBD2|.|TRBV7-8
TGTGCCAGCAGCACGGGGGTAGCGGGGGACAATGAGCAGTTCTTC
CASSTGVAGDNEQFF
>TRBJ1-1|.|.|TRBV4-1
TGCGCCAGCAGCCAAAGCAGCCTCATGAACACTGAAGCTTTCTTT
CASSQSSLMNTEAFF
>TRBJ1-2|.|.|TRBV25-1
TGTGCCAGCAGTCGAAGGGCCTGGGTCACTAACTATGGCTACACCTTC
CASSRRAWVTNYGYTF
>TRBJ2-5|.|.|TRBV5-1
TGCGCCAGCAGCTTGGTCGCAGGGAGTGAAAAGACCCAGTACTTC
CASSLVAGSEKTQYF
>TRBJ1-1|.|.|TRBV18
TGTGCCAGCTCACCCGTACCCCCGAACACTGAAGCTTTCTTT
CASSPVPPNTEAFF